This passage covers 17 T cell receptor beta chains from one sample sequenced in a study of graft-versus-host responses after intestinal transplantation. These receptors are not linked to any known antigen. Using immunoSEQ multiplex PCR, the repertoire was profiled, and TCRdb retains in-frame clones only, with some absent. This table has roughly 89,000 clones, 91% appearing once. The sample consisted of unstimulated CD4+ T cells sorted from spleen or lymph node cells, taken before intestinal transplant. All receptors come from a human donor who received an intestinal transplant.

The rearrangement joins TRBV5-8 to TRBJ1-2, with 7 nucleotides matching TRBD1. The length of the CDR3 is 15 residues. The V gene's germline CDR1 is SGHTS and CDR2 YDEGEE. V lost 1 base, J lost 5 bases, and 8 bases stayed unmatched. CDR3 amino acids: CASSLRTGEIYGYTF. The CDR3 DNA reads TGTGCCAGCAGCTTGAGGACAGGAGAAATTTATGGCTACACCTTC.

This clone was observed a handful of times. The J gene is TRBJ1-3, the V gene TRBV10-3, with a weak D call TRBD1 (5 bases). The CDR3 has 13 amino acids. In germline, CDR1 is ENHRY, CDR2 SYGVKD. V was pared by 8 bases and J by 3 bases, with 11 bases between. The CDR3 nucleotides are TGTGCCATCTACGAGGGACTTGGAAACACCATATATTTT. It specifies CAIYEGLGNTIYF.

This chain connects TRBV9 to TRBJ1-3; D remains unclear. V gave up 4 bases and J gave up 0 bases, with 11 bases separating them. The CDR3 consists of 15 residues. Germline CDR1 reads SGDLS; CDR2 reads YYNGEE. The CDR3 spells CASSPYIASGNTIYF. The CDR3 DNA is TGTGCCAGCAGCCCATATATAGCCTCTGGAAACACCATATATTTT.

V and J are TRBV19 and TRBJ1-1; 7 nucleotides align to TRBD1. V was pared by 6 bases and J by 6 bases, with 10 bases of the junction left unmatched. The CDR3 length is 14 residues. Germline V gene data show CDR1 as LNHDA and CDR2 as SQIVND (reference sequence). The CDR3 loop is CASSPDTGAAEAFF. CDR3 in DNA: TGTGCCAGTAGCCCGGATACAGGGGCGGCTGAAGCTTTCTTT. Combining the CDR3 with reference TRBV19 and TRBJ1-1 gives the whole variable domain DGGITQSPKYLFRKEGQNVTLSCEQNLNHDAMYWYRQDPGQGLRLIYYSQIVNDFQKGDIAEGYSVSREKKESFPLTVTSAQKNPTAFYLCASSPDTGAAEAFFGQGTRLTVV.

This chain uses TRBV5-6 with TRBJ1-2; D ambiguous. Trimming removed 0 bases from V and 5 bases from J, with 8 bases in between. This CDR3 has 13 residues. Germline values: CDR1 SGHDT, CDR2 YYEEEE. The CDR3 loop is CASSLGTHYGYTF. DNA of the CDR3: TGTGCCAGCAGCTTGGGGACTCATTATGGCTACACCTTC. The full variable domain, rest sourced from reference TRBV5-6 and TRBJ1-2, is DAGVTQSPTHLIKTRGQQVTLRCSPKSGHDTVSWYQQALGQGPQFIFQYYEEEERQRGNFPDRFSGHQFPNYSSELNVNALLLGDSALYLCASSLGTHYGYTFGSGTRLTVV.

The V call is TRBV14, the J call TRBJ1-1; D unclear. Germline-derived CDR1 and CDR2 are SGHDN and FVKESK. V lost 2 bases to trimming and J lost 4 bases, with 11 bases between them. This CDR3 is built from 14 residues. This chain's CDR3 is CASSQSRVGTEAFF. The CDR3 nucleotides are TGTGCCAGCAGCCAATCGAGGGTGGGCACTGAAGCTTTCTTT.

The table lists this clone with a count of one. V is TRBV30 and J is TRBJ1-2; 7 nucleotides line up with TRBD1. This CDR3 spans 15 amino acids. Trimming cost V 3 bases and J 1 base; bases outside gene matches: 8. CDR1 and CDR2 (germline): GTSNPN, SVGIG (reference sequence). CDR3 nucleotides: TGTGCCTGGAGCATTGGGACAGCCGTTAACTATGGCTACACCTTC. Protein product: CAWSIGTAVNYGYTF.

The rearrangement links TRBV10-3 to TRBJ2-5; TRBD2 matches 7 bases. There are 11 residues in the CDR3. Germline assignment: CDR1 ENHRY and CDR2 SYGVKD. With V trimmed by 10 bases and J by 5 bases, 4 bases remained unmatched. CDR3 loop: CATLGGETQYF. CDR3 sequence (DNA): TGTGCCACCCTGGGGGGGGAGACCCAGTACTTC.

This rearrangement joins TRBV25-1 to TRBJ1-1; D not resolved. V was cut by 2 bases and J by 0 bases, with 7 bases left in between. The germline V gene has CDR1 MGHDK and CDR2 SYGVNS. The length of the CDR3 is 14 residues. The CDR3 DNA follows: TGTGCCAGCAGTGAAGGGCTGATGAACACTGAAGCTTTCTTT. Amino acid sequence: CASSEGLMNTEAFF.

The chain carries TRBV15 and TRBJ1-5; 7 nucleotides match TRBD1. V lost 8 bases, J lost 6 bases, and 7 bases stayed unmatched. Germline CDR1 reads LNHNV; CDR2 reads YYDKDF (reference sequence). The CDR3 is 13 residues long. The DNA of the CDR3 is TGTGCCACCGGAAGACAGGGCGGTCAGCCCCAGCATTTT. Encoded protein: CATGRQGGQPQHF.

The chain couples TRBV30 to TRBJ2-1; TRBD2 aligns across 8 bases. The CDR3 totals 15 residues. Germline trimming cut 0 bases from V and 7 bases from J; bases unmatched to any gene: 8. In germline, CDR1 is GTSNPN, CDR2 SVGIG (reference sequence). The CDR3 DNA is TGTGCCTGGAGTGTTCGGCTAGCGGGTGGGAATGAGCAGTTCTTC. This gives the protein CAWSVRLAGGNEQFF.

V is TRBV9 and J is TRBJ2-3; TRBD2 matches 8 bases. The CDR3 is 17 amino acids. Germline V gives CDR1 SGDLS, CDR2 YYNGEE. The ends lost 0 bases at V and 4 bases at J; junction bases unmatched: 10. CDR3 DNA: TGTGCCAGCAGCGTAGCTCAAAGCGGGGGAATCGCAGATACGCAGTATTTT. This sequence encodes CASSVAQSGGIADTQYF.

This clone was counted a single time. The chain recombines TRBV19 with TRBJ2-7; 9 positions agree with TRBD1. Looked up from germline, CDR1 is LNHDA and CDR2 is SQIVND (reference sequence). This CDR3 region has 13 residues. The trim removed 4 bases at V and 7 bases at J, leaving 5 bases unmatched. This CDR3 is CASSRGQGGEQYF. The DNA of the CDR3 is TGTGCCAGTAGTAGGGGACAGGGAGGTGAGCAGTACTTC.

This clone was seen more than once but under ten times. The chain carries TRBV10-3 and TRBJ1-1; possible D gene TRBD1, 6 bases. Trimming took off 1 base at V and 4 bases at J, with 10 bases between the two ends. This CDR3 region has 14 residues. Per the germline V gene, CDR1 is ENHRY and CDR2 is SYGVKD. CDR3 bases: TGTGCCATCAGTGAGTTGACAGGTCCCACTGAAGCTTTCTTT. It is translated as CAISELTGPTEAFF.

The rearrangement joins TRBV4-3 to TRBJ2-2; TRBD1 aligns across 10 bases. Per germline, CDR1 LGHNA and CDR2 YSLEER. This CDR3 has 19 residues. V lost 2 bases, J lost 2 bases, and 11 bases stayed unmatched. The DNA of the CDR3 is TGCGCCAGCAGCCAAACTCTCACCGGGACAGGGGTCAACACCGGGGAGCTGTTTTTT. Translation: CASSQTLTGTGVNTGELFF.

The rearrangement links TRBV30 to TRBJ1-3, with 7 bases identical to TRBD1. V trimming: 0 bases; J trimming: 4 bases; junction bases outside the gene matches: 6. The CDR3 runs to 15 residues. Germline lookup yields CDR1 GTSNPN and CDR2 SVGIG (reference sequence). DNA of the CDR3: TGTGCCTGGAGTGTATGGACAGGTAGAGGAAACACCATATATTTT. Translated, it gives CAWSVWTGRGNTIYF.

The rearrangement joins TRBV2 to TRBJ2-7; 8 bases agree with TRBD2. Unmatched junction bases numbered 5, after V lost 8 bases and J lost 5 bases. The CDR3 has 12 amino acids. CDR1 is SNHLY and CDR2 is FYNNEI in the germline V gene. This chain's CDR3 is CASGGLDNEQYF. CDR3 DNA sequence: TGTGCCAGCGGGGGACTAGACAACGAGCAGTACTTC.